The rows below give T cell receptor beta chains drawn from one sample of a study of blood T cell repertoires in COVID-19. Clones were read by immunoSEQ multiplex PCR, and TCRdb kept only the in-frame ones, dropping some. This sample has about 250,000 clones, with about four fifths found just once. The sample was PBMCs or T cells enriched from blood (not recorded which). These receptors were collected from a woman in her thirties or forties who had been exposed to COVID-19. Each CDR3 is given with its conserved first and last residue. Fields, in order: D gene, CDR3 length, J gene, V gene, clone size, CDR3 protein, CDR3 DNA. D genes are given only for firm matches. Size is omitted from some rows. Given values are once, few, many or a class for expanded clones.

TRBD1 | 19 | TRBJ1-1 | TRBV7-9 | NA | CASSPTDRGQGGRNTEAFF | TGTGCCAGCAGCCCCACGGACAGGGGCCAGGGAGGACGGAACACTGAAGCTTTCTTT
NA | 15 | TRBJ1-2 | TRBV18 | NA | CASSPARATNYGYTF | TGTGCCAGCTCACCAGCCAGGGCCACTAACTATGGCTACACCTTC
TRBD1 | 16 | TRBJ2-5 | TRBV9 | NA | CASSVDSDRGFETQYF | TGTGCCAGCAGCGTAGATTCGGACAGGGGGTTCGAGACCCAGTACTTC
TRBD1 | 15 | TRBJ2-1 | TRBV9 | NA | CASSPEGQGFNEQFF | TGTGCCAGCAGCCCCGAGGGACAGGGATTCAATGAGCAGTTCTTC
NA | 14 | TRBJ1-4 | TRBV5-1 | NA | CASSRQGTEEKLFF | TGCGCCAGCAGCCGTCAGGGGACGGAAGAAAAACTGTTTTTT
TRBD1 | 17 | TRBJ2-7 | TRBV28 | NA | CASSTPGDRSNSYEQYF | TGTGCCAGCAGTACCCCGGGGGACAGGTCGAATTCCTACGAGCAGTACTTC
NA | 14 | TRBJ1-1 | TRBV7-8 | NA | CASSLEETSTEAFF | TGTGCCAGCAGCTTAGAGGAGACCTCCACTGAAGCTTTCTTT
NA | 12 | TRBJ2-7 | TRBV6-6 | few | CASSPTGYEQYF | TGTGCCAGCAGTCCGACTGGCTACGAGCAGTACTTC
TRBD1 | 16 | TRBJ2-2 | TRBV5-1 | NA | CASSLARGRSPGELFF | TGCGCCAGCAGCTTGGCCAGGGGGCGAAGCCCCGGGGAGCTGTTTTTT
NA | 12 | TRBJ1-1 | TRBV28 | NA | CATRGQRPEAFF | TGTGCCACCCGAGGACAGCGACCTGAAGCTTTCTTT
NA | 17 | TRBJ2-6 | TRBV30 | NA | CAWSYRAVRGGANVLTF | TGTGCCTGGAGTTACAGGGCCGTAAGAGGTGGGGCCAACGTCCTGACTTTC
TRBD1 | 17 | TRBJ1-4 | TRBV18 | NA | CASSEGQGILTNEKLFF | TGTGCCAGCTCCGAAGGACAGGGGATCTTAACTAATGAAAAACTGTTTTTT
NA | 14 | TRBJ1-1 | TRBV6-5 | once | CASSPGGANTEAFF | TGTGCCAGCAGCCCCGGGGGGGCGAACACTGAAGCTTTCTTT
NA | 13 | TRBJ1-4 | TRBV10-3 | once | CAIRAQVEEKLFF | TGTGCCATCAGAGCCCAGGTGGAAGAAAAACTGTTTTTT
TRBD1 | 15 | TRBJ1-1 | TRBV4-3 | NA | CASSQPLGTGPEAFF | TGCGCCAGCAGCCAACCACTTGGGACAGGCCCTGAAGCTTTCTTT